This T cell receptor (beta chain) was found in a study of Ad26.COV2.S vaccination and SARS-CoV-2 variants. Germline CDR1 reads LGHDT; CDR2 reads YNNKEL (reference sequence). The V gene end was trimmed by 5 bases and the J gene end by 6 bases; junction bases not matched to a gene: 4. This CDR3 is 12 amino acids long. Clones were read by immunoSEQ multiplex PCR, and TCRdb kept only the in-frame ones, dropping some. This sample yields some 180,000 clones, of which approximately 90% are seen a single time; over 4.5% belongs to the top ten. The sequence was collected from a human donor who had recovered from COVID-19. The input for sequencing was peripheral blood, taken after recovery from COVID-19. The chain has TRBV3-1 (or the pseudogene TRBV3-2) and TRBJ2-7; 7 positions agree with TRBD2. This CDR3 is CASSWEGSEQYF. CDR3 in DNA: TGTGCCAGCAGCTGGGAGGGGTCCGAGCAGTACTTC.